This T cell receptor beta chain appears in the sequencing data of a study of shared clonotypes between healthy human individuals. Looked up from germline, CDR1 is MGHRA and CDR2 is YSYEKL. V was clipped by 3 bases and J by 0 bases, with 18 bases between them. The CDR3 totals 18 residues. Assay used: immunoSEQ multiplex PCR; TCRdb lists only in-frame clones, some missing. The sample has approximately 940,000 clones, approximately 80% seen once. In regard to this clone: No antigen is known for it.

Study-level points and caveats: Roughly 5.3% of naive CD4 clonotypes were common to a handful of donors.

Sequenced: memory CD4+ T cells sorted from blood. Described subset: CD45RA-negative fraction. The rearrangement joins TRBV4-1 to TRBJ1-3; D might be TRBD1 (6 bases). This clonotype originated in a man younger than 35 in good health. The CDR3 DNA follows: TGCGCCAGCAGCCAGCCGTGGGCAGACAGGATCTCTGGAAACACCATATATTTT. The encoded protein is CASSQPWADRISGNTIYF.